This T cell receptor beta chain was sequenced during a study of blood T cell repertoires in COVID-19. Original processing notes: The assay estimated nucleated cells by amplifying reference gene primers. Sequenced by immunoSEQ multiplex PCR; TCRdb stores in-frame clones only, minus some. That table is the source of V, J and clone size, and D and trimming were worked out from the DNA. This sample has some 94,000 clones, with roughly 89% found just once. V was shortened by 5 bases and J by 5 bases, with 10 bases between the two germline ends. The CDR3 runs 13 residues. Germline CDR1 reads MNHEY; CDR2 reads SVGEGT.

The origin of this receptor is a human donor in a cohort sampled during active COVID-19. V and J are TRBV6-2 or TRBV6-3 and TRBJ1-5; possible D gene TRBD1, 6 bases. The sequenced material came from peripheral blood. The CDR3 here is CASSRRGDQPQHF. The CDR3 nucleotides read TGTGCCAGCAGTCGCAGGGGAGATCAGCCCCAGCATTTT.